A single sample gave rise to the 27 T cell receptor beta chains below, sequenced in a study of T cells in tuberculosis. Using immunoSEQ multiplex PCR, the repertoire was profiled, and TCRdb retains in-frame clones only, with some absent. This sample has fewer than 35,000 clones, with about 95% found just once. The sample was PBMCs. These receptors all come from a donor between 10 and 35 years old with latent tuberculosis or without tuberculosis infection.

The chain carries TRBV11-2 and TRBJ1-2; TRBD1 might be the D (5 bases). The V gene's germline CDR1 is SGHAT and CDR2 FQNNGV. CDR3 length equals 14 residues. V was cut by 1 base and J by 0 bases, with 6 bases left in between. CDR3 DNA sequence: TGTGCCAGCAGCTTAGCGACAGCTAACTATGGCTACACCTTC. Translated: CASSLATANYGYTF.

The CDR3 DNA reads as TGTGCCAGCAGTGAATTTAACAAGGGGGCTGAGCAGTTCTTC. The encoded protein is CASSEFNKGAEQFF. The V and J genes are TRBV25-1 and TRBJ2-1, with 7 bases fitting TRBD1. CDR3 size: 14 residues. Looked up from germline, CDR1 is MGHDK and CDR2 is SYGVNS. V dropped 1 base and J dropped 9; count of bases not matched to a gene: 6.

The CDR3 spells CATSRGDFLGDTQYF. The CDR3 DNA is TGTGCCACCAGCAGAGGAGACTTTCTTGGAGATACGCAGTATTTT. The chain employs TRBV15 and TRBJ2-3; D is ambiguous. Germline values: CDR1 LNHNV, CDR2 YYDKDF (reference sequence). V dropped 1 base and J dropped 5 bases, with 13 bases sitting between them. The CDR3 covers 15 residues.

This sequence joins TRBV6-1 and TRBJ1-1, with 10 bases that match TRBD1. V lost 10 bases, J lost 6 bases, and 8 bases stayed unmatched. There are 13 residues in the CDR3. The germline CDR1 and CDR2 sequences are MNHNS and SASEGT. CDR3 coding DNA: TGTGCCACTACGACAGGGGGCAGCCCTGAAGCTTTCTTT. It is translated as CATTTGGSPEAFF.

The chain employs TRBV15 and TRBJ1-2; no clear D gene. The V gene's germline CDR1 is LNHNV and CDR2 YYDKDF (reference sequence). The V gene lost 1 base and the J gene lost 3 bases, with 12 bases spanning the gap. This CDR3 has 15 residues. In DNA, the CDR3 is TGTGCCACCAGCAGAGCTACAGATCTTTACTATGGCTACACCTTC. Its protein is CATSRATDLYYGYTF. Looking up the rest from reference TRBV15 and TRBJ1-2 gives the full variable domain: DAMVIQNPRYQVTQFGKPVTLSCSQTLNHNVMYWYQQKSSQAPKLLFHYYDKDFNNEADTPDNFQSRRPNTSFCFLDIRSPGLGDTAMYLCATSRATDLYYGYTFGSGTRLTVV.

V and J are TRBV6-1 and TRBJ1-3; perhaps TRBD1 as D (5 bases). The germline V gene encodes CDR1 MNHNS and CDR2 SASEGT. V lost 11 bases and J 4 bases, leaving 15 bases between the germline ends. There are 13 residues in the CDR3. CDR3 nucleotides: TGTGCCTCCCTGGGTAGGGGAGGAAACACCATATATTTT. It yields the protein CASLGRGGNTIYF.

J is TRBJ2-3 and V is TRBV5-1; 7 positions agree with TRBD2. Germline-derived CDR1 and CDR2 are SGHRS and YFSETQ. CDR3 length equals 15 residues. J lost 2 bases, V lost 3 bases, and 6 bases had no gene match. The DNA of the CDR3 is TGCGCCAGCAGCTCCCCTAGCGGACTCACAGATACGCAGTATTTT. Encoded protein: CASSSPSGLTDTQYF.

The V call is TRBV5-1, the J call TRBJ1-4, with D possibly TRBD1 on 6 matching bases. The CDR3 is 13 residues long. The V end was cut by 5 bases, the J end by 8 bases, with 13 bases between. The germline V gene has CDR1 SGHRS and CDR2 YFSETQ. The CDR3 protein is CASREGTKEKLFF. The CDR3 bases are TGCGCCAGCAGGGAAGGGACAAAAGAAAAACTGTTTTTT.

The V call is TRBV28, the J call TRBJ1-4, with D possibly matching TRBD1 (5 bases). The CDR3 has 17 amino acids. CDR1 is MDHEN and CDR2 is SYDVKM in the germline V gene. The V end lost 1 base, the J end lost 12 bases, and 24 bases lay between the germline ends. The CDR3 spells CASSLYRPGRGRRELFF. The CDR3 DNA reads TGTGCCAGCAGTTTATACCGTCCAGGGAGGGGAAGGAGGGAACTGTTTTTT.

This rearrangement joins TRBV19 to TRBJ1-5; the match to TRBD1 covers 7 bases. From germline, CDR1 is LNHDA and CDR2 SQIVND (reference sequence). The CDR3 is 17 amino acids. The ends lost 6 bases at V and 4 bases at J; junction bases unmatched: 15. The chain's CDR3 is CASSPEQGRLGNQPQHF. The CDR3 DNA follows: TGTGCCAGTAGCCCAGAACAGGGGAGGTTAGGGAATCAGCCCCAGCATTTT.

CDR3 protein: CASSEPRQGATEAFF. Written as DNA, the CDR3 is TGCGCCAGCAGTGAGCCGAGACAGGGGGCGACTGAAGCTTTCTTT. The chain is built from TRBV10-2 and TRBJ1-1, with 10 positions matching TRBD1. The ends lost 2 bases at V and 5 bases at J; junction bases unmatched: 5. From germline, CDR1 is WSHSY and CDR2 SAAADI. CDR3 length: 15 residues.

The chain recombines TRBV7-9 with TRBJ2-7, with a possible D match to TRBD2 (6 bases). V lost 5 bases and J 2 bases, leaving 10 bases between the germline ends. The CDR3 runs to 13 residues. Germline-derived CDR1 and CDR2 are SEHNR and FQNEAQ (reference sequence). CDR3 residues: CASSPPGAYEQYF. In DNA, the CDR3 is TGTGCCAGCAGCCCCCCGGGGGCCTACGAGCAGTACTTC.

The V gene is TRBV10-1, the J gene TRBJ2-2; 8 bases are shared with TRBD1. Per the germline V gene, CDR1 is WNHNN and CDR2 is SYGVQD (reference sequence). Losses at the gene ends were 4 bases for V and 7 bases for J; bases not matched to a gene: 2. The CDR3 spans 13 residues. DNA for the CDR3: TGCGCCAGCAGTGCAGGGGGCTTCGGGGAGCTGTTTTTT. Translation: CASSAGGFGELFF.

The chain employs TRBV4-1 and TRBJ2-5; 10 nucleotides agree with TRBD2. The CDR3 has 17 residues. CDR1 and CDR2 (germline): MGHRA, YSYEKL. Germline trimming cut 0 bases from V and 5 bases from J; bases unmatched to any gene: 9. This chain's CDR3 is CASSQDGLAGAGETQYF. CDR3 DNA: TGCGCCAGCAGCCAAGATGGGCTAGCGGGGGCTGGGGAGACCCAGTACTTC.

V and J are TRBV25-1 and TRBJ2-1; tentatively, D is TRBD1 (5 bases). V gave up 1 base and J gave up 4 bases, with 11 bases separating them. The CDR3 has 15 amino acids. Germline V gene data show CDR1 as MGHDK and CDR2 as SYGVNS. The CDR3 DNA sequence: TGTGCCAGCAGTGAATTCTTGGACAATTACAATGAGCAGTTCTTC. It yields the protein CASSEFLDNYNEQFF.

The genes are TRBV6-6 and TRBJ2-1; D gene uncertain. V was trimmed by 0 bases and J by 4 bases, leaving 10 bases between them. Germline V gene data show CDR1 as MNHNY and CDR2 as SVGAGI (reference sequence). This CDR3 has 15 residues. The CDR3 nucleotides are TGTGCCAGCAGTTACTCGACATTATTATACAATGAGCAGTTCTTC. It encodes CASSYSTLLYNEQFF.

The chain uses TRBV28 and TRBJ1-5, with D unclear. Germline lookup yields CDR1 MDHEN and CDR2 SYDVKM. V lost 2 bases to trimming and J lost 9 bases, with 8 bases between them. This CDR3 is built from 12 residues. The CDR3 DNA follows: TGTGCCAGCAGTTTAGGCTCGGGGCCCCAGCATTTT. Translating it yields CASSLGSGPQHF. Using reference TRBV28 and TRBJ1-5 for the parts outside the CDR3, the full variable domain is DVKVTQSSRYLVKRTGEKVFLECVQDMDHENMFWYRQDPGLGLRLIYFSYDVKMKEKGDIPEGYSVSREKKERFSLILESASTNQTSMYLCASSLGSGPQHFGDGTRLSIL.

This clone was detected once. The chain is built from TRBV9 and TRBJ2-1, with 8 bases aligning to TRBD2. Germline assignment: CDR1 SGDLS and CDR2 YYNGEE. With V trimmed by 4 bases and J by 0 bases, 3 bases remained unmatched. The CDR3 has 15 residues. The CDR3 DNA reads TGTGCCAGCAGCCTAGCGGGTACCTCCTACAATGAGCAGTTCTTC. Amino acid sequence: CASSLAGTSYNEQFF.

The chain employs TRBV6-1 and TRBJ2-1; 10 nucleotides agree with TRBD2. V lost 0 bases to trimming and J lost 5 bases; unmatched junction nucleotides: 1. This CDR3 spans 15 amino acids. The germline V gene has CDR1 MNHNS and CDR2 SASEGT. CDR3 region: CASSEAGLANNEQFF. The CDR3 region has the DNA TGTGCCAGCAGTGAAGCGGGACTAGCGAACAATGAGCAGTTCTTC.

The chain links TRBV30 to TRBJ1-1; D remains unclear. Germline CDR1 and CDR2: GTSNPN and SVGIG (reference sequence). The CDR3 is made up of 14 amino acids. V dropped 0 bases and J dropped 1 base, with 9 bases sitting between them. The CDR3 coding sequence is TGTGCCTGGAGTGTATGGTCAGGGAACACTGAAGCTTTCTTT. Translating it yields CAWSVWSGNTEAFF.

V usage is TRBV4-2 and J usage is TRBJ1-1; possible D gene TRBD1, 6 bases. The germline V gene has CDR1 LGHNA and CDR2 YNFKEQ. Between the trimmed V and J ends, which lost 2 bases and 4 bases, there was a span of 8 bases. The CDR3 length is 13 residues. The CDR3, as DNA: TGTGCCAGCAGCCAACTACAGGGCACTGAAGCTTTCTTT. Amino acid sequence: CASSQLQGTEAFF.

The chain joins TRBV9 to TRBJ1-6, with 7 nucleotides matching TRBD1. The CDR3 length is 14 residues. Trimming took 4 bases from V and 6 from J; bases not matched to a gene: 4. CDR1 is SGDLS, CDR2 YYNGEE, per germline. CDR3 in amino acids: CASSRDSLNSPLHF. CDR3 nucleotides: TGTGCCAGCAGCAGGGACAGCCTTAATTCACCCCTCCACTTT.

The genes are TRBV2 and TRBJ1-5; D not resolved. Germline CDR1 and CDR2: SNHLY and FYNNEI. This CDR3 spans 14 amino acids. V lost 5 bases to trimming and J lost 2 bases, with 10 bases between them. CDR3 protein: CASSIGLGNQPQHF. As DNA, the CDR3 is TGTGCCAGCAGTATAGGACTGGGCAATCAGCCCCAGCATTTT.

V is TRBV18 and J is TRBJ2-1, with 9 bases that match TRBD2. Germline values: CDR1 KGHSH, CDR2 LQKENI. The CDR3 length is 14 residues. The junction had 2 bases not matched to a gene; V was cut back by 3 bases and J by 5 bases. The CDR3 region has the DNA TGTGCCAGCTCACCCCTAGCGGGAAACAATGAGCAGTTCTTC. It is translated as CASSPLAGNNEQFF.

The table lists this clone with a count of one. The chain has TRBV10-3 and TRBJ2-7, with 7 bases aligning to TRBD1. The CDR3 runs to 15 residues. J was trimmed by 2 bases and V by 6 bases; bases with no gene match: 10. CDR1 is ENHRY, CDR2 SYGVKD, per germline. The CDR3: CAIRISGQRPYEQYF. The CDR3, as DNA: TGTGCCATCAGGATTTCGGGACAGAGGCCCTACGAGCAGTACTTC.

The rearrangement links TRBV18 to TRBJ2-7; D not certain. Germline CDR1 KGHSH, CDR2 LQKENI. The CDR3 contains 14 residues. Trimming left V 2 bases short and J 4 bases short, with 12 bases between. For the CDR3, the DNA is TGTGCCAGCTCACCATCCGGAACTAATTACGAGCAGTACTTC. This encodes CASSPSGTNYEQYF.

V and J are TRBV9 and TRBJ2-2; 10 nucleotides align to TRBD2. The ends lost 3 bases at V and 4 bases at J; junction bases unmatched: 6. This CDR3 is 16 amino acids long. Germline V CDR1 and CDR2: SGDLS, YYNGEE. This chain's CDR3 is CASSALAGAITGELFF. The CDR3 bases are TGTGCCAGCAGCGCTCTAGCGGGAGCGATCACCGGGGAGCTGTTTTTT.